Following are 28 T cell receptor beta chains from one sample sequenced in a study of T cells after yellow fever vaccination. MiXCR, applied by TCRdb to the 5' RACE reads, yields one record per CDR3 protein. The data show fewer than 500,000 distinct CDR3 sequences, about 19% seen once. The source was PBMCs, collected before the yellow fever booster vaccination. The receptors come from a man between 18 and 29 years old who received the YFV17D yellow fever vaccine.

This clonotype occurred many times. DNA for the CDR3: TGCGCCAGCAGCCAAGGTGCAGGGGTTACGGGAAAACTGTTTTTT. It codes for CASSQGAGVTGKLFF. The gene calls are TRBV4-1 and TRBJ1-4, with a weak D call TRBD1 (6 bases). Trimming removed 1 base from V and 10 bases from J, with 16 bases in between. This CDR3 comprises 15 residues. Germline values: CDR1 MGHRA, CDR2 YSYEKL.

The rearrangement joins TRBV12-5 to TRBJ2-2, with TRBD2 matching 14 bases. The germline V gene encodes CDR1 LGHNT and CDR2 FRNRAP. Trimming cost V 3 bases and J 5 bases; bases outside gene matches: 5. The CDR3 length is 17 residues. CDR3 nucleotide sequence: TGTGCTAGTGGTTTTTTGACTAGCGGGGGGGGAACCGGGGAGCTGTTTTTT. Translated, it gives CASGFLTSGGGTGELFF.

V gene TRBV6-5 combines with J gene TRBJ1-2; D uncertain. From germline, CDR1 is MNHEY and CDR2 SVGAGI. The CDR3 is 15 residues long. Deletions cut 0 bases from V and 6 bases from J, with 14 bases between. Written as DNA, the CDR3 is TGTGCCAGCAGTTACTCAAGGGTAATCCGGGATGGCTACACCTTC. Amino acid sequence: CASSYSRVIRDGYTF.

A few counts support this clonotype. The chain carries TRBV29-1 and TRBJ1-1, with D perhaps matching TRBD1 (5 bases). Trimming left V 7 bases short and J 8 bases short, with 20 bases between. CDR1 and CDR2 from the germline V gene are SQVTM and ANQGSEA. The CDR3 is made up of 13 amino acids. The CDR3 here is CSAAGTRGSEAFF. CDR3 coding DNA: TGCAGCGCGGCGGGGACTAGGGGTTCCGAAGCTTTCTTT.

The V gene is TRBV4-1, the J gene TRBJ2-7; possibly TRBD1 for D (5 bases). This CDR3 has 15 residues. Germline V CDR1 and CDR2: MGHRA, YSYEKL. The V and J ends lost 2 bases and 5 bases respectively, with 16 bases between them. For the CDR3, the DNA is TGCGCCAGCAGCCAAACACCCTCGACAGCAGACGAGCAGTACTTC. It is translated as CASSQTPSTADEQYF.

This clonotype has more than one count but fewer than ten. CDR3 residues: CASSAHPGQNYGYTF. The DNA of the CDR3 is TGTGCCAGCAGCGCTCACCCCGGGCAGAACTATGGCTACACCTTC. This chain joins TRBV9 and TRBJ1-2; D remains ambiguous. Trimming cost V 3 bases and J 2 bases, with 14 bases left between them. The germline CDR1 and CDR2 sequences are SGDLS and YYNGEE. This CDR3 comprises 15 residues.

The sample holds a few counts of this clonotype. J is TRBJ2-3 and V is TRBV5-1; D possibly corresponds to TRBD1 (6 bases). Trimming stripped 3 bases from V and 4 bases from J, with 15 bases between. The CDR3 has 15 residues. CDR1 and CDR2 from the germline V gene are SGHRS and YFSETQ. The DNA for the CDR3 is TGCGCCAGCAGCTACCGGACAGAGAGGTCAGATACGCAGTATTTT. Amino acid sequence: CASSYRTERSDTQYF.

The chain has TRBV4-3 and TRBJ2-7; D may be TRBD1 (6 bases). This CDR3 is 15 amino acids long. V gave up 4 bases and J gave up 4 bases, with 17 bases separating them. The germline gives CDR1 LGHNA, CDR2 YSLEER. The CDR3 loop is CASSLQQGSPYEQYF. The CDR3 nucleotides read TGCGCCAGCAGCCTCCAACAGGGCTCGCCTTACGAGCAGTACTTC.

This clonotype was seen only a few times. This chain links TRBV12-3 or TRBV12-4 with TRBJ2-7; 8 bases map to TRBD1. Germline trimming cut 5 bases from V and 5 bases from J; bases unmatched to any gene: 5. This CDR3 contains 13 residues. The CDR3 bases are TGTGCCAGCAGTGAGACAGGGGACCACGAGCAGTACGTC. It encodes CASSETGDHEQYV.

In its sample, this clonotype was seen a few times. The gene calls are TRBV20-1 and TRBJ1-3; no firm D call. This CDR3 comprises 14 residues. V lost 3 bases to trimming and J lost 2 bases, with 11 bases between them. Germline V gene sequence: CDR1 DFQATT, CDR2 SNEGSKA (reference sequence). The CDR3 sequence is CSASRSGAGNTIYF. CDR3 DNA: TGCAGTGCTAGTCGAAGCGGGGCTGGAAACACCATATATTTT.

The chain has TRBV24-1 and TRBJ1-1; perhaps TRBD1 as D (6 bases). The CDR3 spans 13 residues. Germline V gene data show CDR1 as KGHDR and CDR2 as SFDVKD. The V gene lost 3 bases and the J gene lost 5 bases, with 9 bases spanning the gap. This CDR3 reads CATSDGRGTEAFF. CDR3 bases: TGTGCCACCAGTGATGGCAGGGGAACTGAAGCTTTCTTT.

This clonotype was picked up one time. DNA for the CDR3: TGTGCCAGCAGTGAGGGTACGGATAGGGGTGAGCAGTTCTTC. The encoded protein is CASSEGTDRGEQFF. This chain links TRBV6-1 with TRBJ2-1; TRBD1 is a possible D gene (5 bases). The V gene lost 3 bases and the J gene lost 9 bases, with 15 bases spanning the gap. CDR1 and CDR2 (germline): MNHNS, SASEGT. The CDR3 contains 14 residues.

The chain employs TRBV4-1 and TRBJ1-4; D gene unclear. Germline-derived CDR1 and CDR2 are MGHRA and YSYEKL. Trimming took off 1 base at V and 8 bases at J, with 11 bases between the two ends. CDR3 length equals 14 residues. The CDR3 loop reads CASSQAGVGEKLFF. The CDR3 region has the DNA TGCGCCAGCAGCCAAGCTGGGGTAGGCGAAAAACTGTTTTTT.

This clonotype turned up a few times. A much larger clone lies a single base off, so this may be a read error. The DNA for the CDR3 is TGTGCCAGCAGTTACGGGATCTATGGCTACACCTTC. Protein product: CASSYGIYGYTF. The J gene is TRBJ1-2, the V gene TRBV6-2 or TRBV6-3, with no clear D. This CDR3 spans 12 amino acids. V was shortened by 2 bases and J by 4 bases, with 5 bases between the two germline ends. In germline, CDR1 is MNHEY, CDR2 SVGEGT.

The chain combines TRBV12-3 or TRBV12-4 with TRBJ2-7, with D maybe TRBD2 (6 bases). The CDR3 extends over 13 amino acids. V was trimmed by 1 base and J by 5 bases, leaving 9 bases between them. Here the CDR3 reads CASSLGGENEQYV. CDR3 sequence (DNA): TGTGCCAGCAGTTTAGGCGGGGAGAACGAGCAGTACGTC.

The chain recombines TRBV4-1 with TRBJ1-6; no clear D gene. The germline V gene encodes CDR1 MGHRA and CDR2 YSYEKL. With 7 bases removed from V and 2 bases from J, the gap between germline ends came to 6 bases. The CDR3 spans 13 residues. CDR3 sequence reads: CASNLPYNSPLHF. The CDR3 coding sequence is TGCGCCAGCAACCTACCCTATAATTCACCCCTCCACTTT.

The chain combines TRBV20-1 with TRBJ1-5, with D uncertain. V shed 3 bases and J shed 0 bases, with 9 bases lying between them. The CDR3 totals 14 residues. Germline V gene sequence: CDR1 DFQATT, CDR2 SNEGSKA (reference sequence). The CDR3 here is CSASFWGSNQPQHF. CDR3 DNA sequence: TGCAGTGCTAGTTTTTGGGGTAGCAATCAGCCCCAGCATTTT.

The chain links TRBV6-5 to TRBJ2-7; D might be TRBD1 (6 bases). CDR1 MNHEY and CDR2 SVGAGI come from the germline V gene. Trimming left V 2 bases short and J 5 bases short, with 13 bases between. The CDR3 runs 14 residues. CDR3 amino acids: CASSYMGANNEQYF. The CDR3 DNA is TGTGCCAGCAGTTACATGGGGGCAAACAACGAGCAGTACTTC.

This clonotype was counted between two and nine times. The V and J genes are TRBV6-5 and TRBJ2-7, with TRBD1 matching over 8 bases. Per the germline V gene, CDR1 is MNHEY and CDR2 is SVGAGI. The J segment lost 9 bases and the V segment lost 10 bases, leaving 8 bases of the junction unmatched. The CDR3 is made up of 11 amino acids. CDR3 in amino acids: CATGQGGLQYV. The DNA of the CDR3 is TGTGCCACCGGACAGGGCGGGTTGCAGTACGTC.

The chain is built from TRBV10-3 and TRBJ1-1; D is undetermined. Trimming pared 7 bases from V and 4 bases from J, leaving 10 bases between. The CDR3 sequence is 12 residues long. Germline assignment: CDR1 ENHRY and CDR2 SYGVKD. The CDR3 region has the DNA TGTGCCATCACAAGCGGGAGCACTGAAGCTTTCTTT. It translates to CAITSGSTEAFF.

V gene TRBV29-1 combines with J gene TRBJ2-2, with 11 bases lining up with TRBD2. J lost 7 bases, V lost 3 bases, and 7 bases had no gene match. CDR1 is SQVTM, CDR2 ANQGSEA, per germline. The CDR3 covers 15 residues. The CDR3 sequence: CSVDLAGGGHGELFF. In nucleotides, the CDR3 is TGCAGCGTTGACCTAGCGGGGGGTGGTCACGGGGAGCTGTTTTTT.

This clonotype was counted a few times. V gene TRBV4-1 combines with J gene TRBJ2-7; 9 nucleotides line up with TRBD2. With V trimmed by 4 bases and J by 2 bases, 9 bases remained unmatched. CDR3 length: 16 residues. Germline CDR1 and CDR2: MGHRA and YSYEKL. In DNA, the CDR3 is TGCGCCAGCAGCCCTTGGCGGGGGGGGACTACCTACGAGCAGTACTTC. Its translation is CASSPWRGGTTYEQYF.

The chain has TRBV20-1 and TRBJ2-5; 9 bases are shared with TRBD1. Germline V CDR1 and CDR2: DFQATT, SNEGSKA (reference sequence). CDR3 size: 13 residues. The trim removed 4 bases at V and 5 bases at J, leaving 5 bases unmatched. The CDR3 coding sequence is TGCAGTGCTAACAGGGGGCATAAGGAGACCCAGTACTTC. Amino acid sequence: CSANRGHKETQYF.

CDR3 DNA sequence: TGTGCCAGCAGTTCTCAGAGGTGGGAATCACCCCTCCACTTT. Translating it yields CASSSQRWESPLHF. The rearrangement links TRBV12-3 or TRBV12-4 to TRBJ1-6; unclear D gene. The CDR3 runs to 14 residues. With 4 bases removed from V and 10 bases from J, the gap between germline ends came to 14 bases.

The table lists this clonotype with a few counts. The chain links TRBV11-2 to TRBJ2-7, with 7 positions matching TRBD2. The CDR3 has 17 residues. Germline loops: CDR1 SGHAT, CDR2 FQNNGV. The V segment lost 0 bases and the J segment 0 bases; nucleotides outside the gene matches: 8. This CDR3 reads CASSLDLWRGSSYEQYV. The CDR3 bases are TGTGCCAGCAGCTTAGATCTTTGGCGGGGGAGCTCCTACGAGCAGTACGTC.

The chain carries TRBV7-9 and TRBJ1-4, with 10 positions matching TRBD1. CDR1 SEHNR and CDR2 FQNEAQ come from the germline V gene (reference sequence). The CDR3 is made up of 16 amino acids. The V gene end was trimmed by 4 bases and the J gene end by 7 bases; junction bases not matched to a gene: 9. The CDR3 DNA reads as TGTGCCAGCAGCTCTACCTTGACAGGGGGCGTTGAAAAACTGTTTTTT. Amino acid sequence: CASSSTLTGGVEKLFF.

This clonotype was counted only a few times. V and J are TRBV5-1 and TRBJ2-4; either TRBD1 or TRBD2 may supply D (6 bases each). Germline assignment: CDR1 SGHRS and CDR2 YFSETQ. Deletions cut 0 bases from V and 7 bases from J, with 23 bases between. The CDR3 extends over 18 amino acids. CDR3 nucleotide sequence: TGCGCCAGCAGCTTGGCCTTCGGGGGCCCCAGCTCAGGGAACATTCAGTACTTC. Amino acid sequence: CASSLAFGGPSSGNIQYF.

This clonotype was detected only once. The chain joins TRBV5-1 to TRBJ2-5, with 8 bases lining up with TRBD1. The CDR3 has 16 residues. The V gene end was trimmed by 4 bases and the J gene end by 5 bases; junction bases not matched to a gene: 13. Germline V gene sequence: CDR1 SGHRS, CDR2 YFSETQ. In DNA, the CDR3 is TGCGCCAGCAGCGATGGACAGGGAATGACTCAGGAGACCCAGTACTTC. Translating it yields CASSDGQGMTQETQYF.